The sequence of this TCR beta chain was determined in a study of T cells after yellow fever vaccination. This clonotype showed up just a few times. Its specificity is unknown. This CDR3 has 13 amino acids. Germline V gene data show CDR1 as LNHDA and CDR2 as SQIVND (reference sequence). Trimming stripped 7 bases from V and 4 bases from J, with 10 bases between. Study-wide results and caveats: The booster saw the reappearance of most primary-vaccination clones (roughly 97% CD4, almost 90% CD8).

One entry per CDR3 protein results from TCRdb running MiXCR on the 5' RACE reads. The sample includes a few hundred thousand distinct CDR3 sequences, roughly 12% of them seen just once. This chain joins TRBV19 and TRBJ1-4; D possibly corresponds to TRBD1 (5 bases). The sequence derives from a man between 18 and 35 years old who received the YFV17D yellow fever vaccine. Sequencing used PBMCs, obtained on the day of the first yellow fever vaccination. The CDR3 region has the DNA TGTGCCAGTAAGGGGCAGGTTAATGAAAAACTGTTTTTT. Translation: CASKGQVNEKLFF. Full variable domain (remainder filled in from reference TRBV19 and TRBJ1-4): DGGITQSPKYLFRKEGQNVTLSCEQNLNHDAMYWYRQDPGQGLRLIYYSQIVNDFQKGDIAEGYSVSREKKESFPLTVTSAQKNPTAFYLCASKGQVNEKLFFGSGTQLSVL.